This T cell receptor beta chain was sequenced for a study of Ad26.COV2.S vaccination and SARS-CoV-2 variants. Background on the study: The donor participated in the COV1001 trial, in its Ad26.COV2.S arm. Administration of Ad26.COV2.S was intramuscular, either once or twice 56 days apart. Whole-study results and caveats: With respect to non-spike TCR breadth, vaccine and placebo recipients were similar.

With 2 bases removed from V and 4 bases from J, the gap between germline ends came to 9 bases. This CDR3 has 15 amino acids. Germline values: CDR1 MGHDK, CDR2 SYGVNS. Of note for this clone: Its target is not known.

Sequencing was performed with immunoSEQ multiplex PCR; in TCRdb, only in-frame clones are kept and a portion is missing. The data show about 480,000 clones, roughly 87% seen once. Treatment denoted: 15 to 20 received Ad26.COV2.S at low or high dose, single or two shots; a few received placebo; per-sample allocation not given. Specimen acquisition occurred on day 63 following the initial vaccine or placebo injection. The material was peripheral blood, obtained in a trial of Ad26.COV2.S vaccine versus placebo. The source is a person aged 18-60 years who received the Ad26.COV2.S COVID-19 vaccine or a placebo. V is TRBV25-1 and J is TRBJ1-6; D perhaps matches TRBD1 (6 bases). In DNA, the CDR3 is TGTGCCAGCAGTGAACCAGGACAGTATAATTCACCCCTCCACTTT. It translates to CASSEPGQYNSPLHF.